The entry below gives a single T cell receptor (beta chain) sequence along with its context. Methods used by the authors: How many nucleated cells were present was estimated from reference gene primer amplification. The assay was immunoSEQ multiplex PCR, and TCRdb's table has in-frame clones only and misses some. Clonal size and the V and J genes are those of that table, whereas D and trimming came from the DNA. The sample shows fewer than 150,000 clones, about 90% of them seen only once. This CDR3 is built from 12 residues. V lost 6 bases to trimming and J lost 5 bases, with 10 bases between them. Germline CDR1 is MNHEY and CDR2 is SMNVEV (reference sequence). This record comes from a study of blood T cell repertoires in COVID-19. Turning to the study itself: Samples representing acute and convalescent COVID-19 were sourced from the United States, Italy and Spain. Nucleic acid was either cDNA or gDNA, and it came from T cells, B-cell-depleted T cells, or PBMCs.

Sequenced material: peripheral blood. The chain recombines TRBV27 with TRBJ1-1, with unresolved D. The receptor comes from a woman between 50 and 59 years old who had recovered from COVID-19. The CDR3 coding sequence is TGTGCCAGCAGCTCGACGAGGACTGAAGCTTTCTTT. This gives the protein CASSSTRTEAFF.